This T cell receptor (beta chain) is from a study of T-cell memory formation after mild COVID-19. In the study overall: Clusters were largely donor specific.

In germline, CDR1 is SGHDT, CDR2 YYEEEE. J lost 10 bases, V lost 5 bases, and 3 bases had no gene match. CDR3 size: 11 residues. This clonotype was found a few times. Using its own MiXCR run on the 5' RACE reads, TCRdb lists one record per CDR3 protein. The sample records around 190,000 distinct CDR3 sequences, around 18% being singletons. The sequencing sample was made of PBMCs or a T cell subset sorted from them (not recorded which). The chain has TRBV5-6 and TRBJ2-1, with 7 nucleotides matching TRBD2. This receptor was obtained from a man between 18 and 29 years old who had mild COVID-19 (a few samples of this study predate the infection). Cell type and time point are not known. The CDR3 is CASSRGGEQFF. DNA of the CDR3: TGTGCCAGCAGTCGGGGAGGGGAGCAGTTCTTC. Based on the CDR3 plus reference TRBV5-6 and TRBJ2-1, the full variable domain is DAGVTQSPTHLIKTRGQQVTLRCSPKSGHDTVSWYQQALGQGPQFIFQYYEEEERQRGNFPDRFSGHQFPNYSSELNVNALLLGDSALYLCASSRGGEQFFGPGTRLTVL.